This T cell receptor (beta chain) was captured in a study of beta chain features in type 1 diabetes. Study-wide background: All samples yielded about 100 million examined sorted cells.

Study findings and constraints: Type 1 diabetes patients showed a moderate but significant shortening of TCRB CDR3s in all four CD4+ subsets. The question left open here concerned HLA type influencing TCRB rearrangement.

To note about this clone: As yet, its antigen is unknown.

V was clipped by 3 bases and J by 3 bases; unmatched bases: 1. CDR3 length: 13 residues. Germline assignment: CDR1 SGHTA and CDR2 FQGNSA. cDNA synthesis used the whole RNA isolate, giving expressed TCRB sequences. Sequenced by immunoSEQ multiplex PCR; TCRdb stores in-frame clones only, minus some. The table records a few hundred thousand clones, roughly 9.8% of them present only once. The TCR originated in a man under 40 with type 1 diabetes. The chain combines TRBV7-2 with TRBJ1-2; TRBD1 matches 7 bases. The material sequenced was central memory CD4+ T cells from blood. The CDR3 DNA reads TGTGCCAGCAGCTTCAGGGGGGACTATGGCTACACCTTC. This gives the protein CASSFRGDYGYTF.